At least ten counts were recorded for the clone carrying this T cell receptor beta chain. The antigen remains unidentified. The record originates from a study of human T cells and chemical hapten exposure. Time point of the sample: healthy volunteer bleed at 2 weeks. Before extraction, the whole blood was not fractionated, and total RNA was taken from it. Individual cDNA molecules had unique molecular identifiers attached to them by the library. TCRdb used MiXCR to reprocess the RACE reads, holding one entry per CDR3 protein. The data contain roughly 100,000 distinct CDR3 sequences, around 9% of them seen just once; the ten biggest clones take up around 2.8%. Broader study findings: With regard to DPC sensitization, TCRs above 1 in 1000 frequency did not change.

The receptor was derived from a female donor in good health. Some clones in this sample may be carry-over from other donors' samples. Sequences were obtained from whole blood.

The CDR3 sequence is CASSQTRGLATYEQYF. The CDR3 coding sequence is TGTGCCAGCAGCCAAACCAGGGGACTAGCGACCTACGAGCAGTACTTC. V and J are TRBV3-1 and TRBJ2-7; TRBD2 agrees at 10 bases. The CDR3 loop spans 16 amino acids. The ends lost 2 bases at V and 2 bases at J; junction bases unmatched: 6. Germline assignment: CDR1 LGHDT and CDR2 YNNKEL (reference sequence).